The clone carrying this T cell receptor beta chain was counted a few times. Its antigen is unidentified. CDR1 and CDR2 (germline): LNHDA, SQIVND (reference sequence). CDR3 length: 14 amino acids. Trimming at V came to 4 bases and at J to 4 bases, leaving 5 bases not matched to a gene. In the ViraFEST assay, antigen-specific CD4+ clonotypes were identified by expansion after peptide-pool stimulation. A 10-day culture period preceded the isolation of CD4+ T cells. The vaccine recipients had no prior SARS-CoV-2 infection, with negative nucleocapsid antibodies. The source of the sample is a study of vaccination effects on CD4 cells after COVID-19. The overall study: The participants, recipients of two vaccine doses, got either BNT162b2 or mRNA-1273.

Method: immunoSEQ multiplex PCR; TCRdb's copy keeps in-frame clones and lacks some. Seen here are tens of thousands of clones, roughly 76% observed once, and the top ten hold 2% to 3%. Findings and caveats of the study: There were few convalescent patients in the study and no early post-infection timepoints. There was marked clonal contraction among infection- and vaccine-induced clones late after vaccination.

Source: CD4+ T cells from PBMCs cultured with HCoV-229E spike peptides, taken before COVID-19 vaccination. V and J are TRBV19 and TRBJ1-2; 8 bases align to TRBD1. This TCR derives from a human donor who received a COVID-19 vaccine. CDR3 region: CASSTQGAGYGYTF. CDR3 nucleotides: TGTGCCAGTAGTACCCAGGGGGCGGGCTATGGCTACACCTTC.